Each of the 18 T cell receptor beta chains below was sequenced from the same sample in a study of blood T cells in healthy people across ages. PCR was performed a second time for about 7 to 11 cycles using a sample-barcoded 5' primer and a J-beta primer mix. Each CDR3 protein is one row after TCRdb ran MiXCR on the 5' RACE reads. This sample yields about 930,000 distinct CDR3 sequences, of which 25% to 35% are seen a single time; roughly 10% belongs to the top ten. The sample was also linked to a second study, of T cells of mothers and their children.

Sample: blood. Source of these receptors: a woman aged 40 to 50 in good health.

In DNA form, the CDR3 reads TGTGCCAGCAGTCGTACAGGGACGGGCACCGGGGAGCTGTTTTTT. Its protein is CASSRTGTGTGELFF. V and J are TRBV12-3 or TRBV12-4 and TRBJ2-2; TRBD1 is a possible D gene (6 bases). Deletions cut 5 bases from V and 4 bases from J, with 14 bases between. The CDR3 is 15 amino acids.

In its sample, this clonotype was seen many times. V gene TRBV4-2 combines with J gene TRBJ2-7; D possibly corresponds to TRBD1 (5 bases). The V and J ends lost 5 bases and 0 bases respectively, with 14 bases between them. CDR1 and CDR2 (germline): LGHNA, YNFKEQ. The CDR3 is made up of 15 amino acids. The CDR3 nucleotides are TGTGCCAGCAGCACAGGAGACTTTAACTCCTACGAGCAGTACTTC. This translates into CASSTGDFNSYEQYF.

Comment on this clonotype: A much more abundant neighbour one base away suggests this may be a read error. This chain uses TRBV29-1 with TRBJ2-7; 12 bases line up with TRBD1. The germline gives CDR1 SQVTM, CDR2 ANQGSEA. With 7 bases clipped from V and 7 bases from J, the junction kept 14 bases outside the gene matches. There are 15 residues in the CDR3. The CDR3 DNA reads as TGCAGCGGCCGGGGGGACAGGGGGCGTTGGAATGAGCAGTACTTC. It specifies CSGRGDRGRWNEQYF.

Worth noting for this clonotype: A single base separates this from a much larger clone, so it may be a read error. The rearrangement uses TRBV5-1 and TRBJ2-1; D not certain. CDR1 and CDR2 (germline): SGHRS, YFSETQ. The CDR3 totals 17 residues. V was clipped by 7 bases and J by 5 bases, with 25 bases between them. CDR3 in amino acids: CASGQLAGSISNNEQFF. The CDR3 bases are TGCGCCAGCGGCCAGTTGGCCGGGTCTATCTCTAACAATGAGCAGTTCTTC.

This clonotype was counted only a few times. The chain links TRBV18 to TRBJ1-2; TRBD1 is a possible D gene (6 bases). Germline V CDR1 and CDR2: KGHSH, LQKENI. The CDR3 is made up of 15 amino acids. V lost 0 bases to trimming and J lost 3 bases, with 11 bases between them. Here the CDR3 reads CASSPPGGYDYGYTF. The CDR3 nucleotides read TGTGCCAGCTCACCACCCGGGGGCTACGACTATGGCTACACCTTC.

The gene calls are TRBV20-1 and TRBJ2-5; TRBD2 is a possible D gene (5 bases). Germline V gives CDR1 DFQATT, CDR2 SNEGSKA (reference sequence). The CDR3 has 8 amino acids. CDR3 loop: CRSGMEYF. CDR3 DNA: TGCAGAAGCGGAATGGAGTACTTC.

The V and J genes are TRBV20-1 and TRBJ2-3; D gene uncertain. Trimming took 5 bases from V and 4 from J, leaving 10 bases between them. Germline V gene sequence: CDR1 DFQATT, CDR2 SNEGSKA (reference sequence). This CDR3 comprises 12 residues. The CDR3 sequence: CSASFGPDTQYF. The CDR3 DNA sequence: TGCAGTGCTTCCTTCGGGCCAGATACGCAGTATTTT.

The chain carries TRBV5-1 and TRBJ2-2; the D gene is possibly TRBD2 (5 bases). This CDR3 contains 16 residues. Trimming left V 3 bases short and J 5 bases short, with 17 bases between. The germline CDR1 and CDR2 sequences are SGHRS and YFSETQ. For the CDR3, the DNA is TGCGCCAGCAGCTGGGGAGCAGGCTTTACTACCGGGGAGCTGTTTTTT. Translating it yields CASSWGAGFTTGELFF. The full variable domain, in which reference TRBV5-1 and TRBJ2-2 provide the parts outside the CDR3, is KAGVTQTPRYLIKTRGQQVTLSCSPISGHRSVSWYQQTPGQGLQFLFEYFSETQRNKGNFPGRFSGRQFSNSRSEMNVSTLELGDSALYLCASSWGAGFTTGELFFGEGSRLTVL.

V gene TRBV5-1 combines with J gene TRBJ2-5; TRBD2 matches at 12 bases. Germline-derived CDR1 and CDR2 are SGHRS and YFSETQ. This CDR3 region has 15 residues. With 1 base clipped from V and 9 bases from J, the junction kept 7 bases outside the gene matches. Here the CDR3 reads CASSLTSGGPRAQYF. As DNA, the CDR3 is TGCGCCAGCAGCTTGACTAGCGGGGGGCCACGAGCCCAGTACTTC.

The V gene is TRBV5-1, the J gene TRBJ1-1; D is unresolved. V was cut by 4 bases and J by 1 base, with 14 bases left in between. This CDR3 is 15 amino acids long. Germline CDR1 and CDR2: SGHRS and YFSETQ. The CDR3 coding sequence is TGCGCCAGCAGCCTCTCGAGTGCTGGGAACACTGAAGCTTTCTTT. Its translation: CASSLSSAGNTEAFF.

This clonotype came up a few times. This sequence joins TRBV24-1 and TRBJ2-1; 8 bases are a match to TRBD2. The CDR3 is 16 residues long. V shed 2 bases and J 7 bases; nucleotides not matched to a gene: 9. Germline V gene sequence: CDR1 KGHDR, CDR2 SFDVKD. In nucleotides, the CDR3 is TGTGCCACCAGTGATTCTTCCGGGGGGGCCTGTAATGAGCAGTTCTTC. Translation: CATSDSSGGACNEQFF.

The table lists this clonotype with many counts. This chain uses TRBV27 with TRBJ2-7; D possibly uses TRBD1 or TRBD2 (5 bases each). The CDR3 contains 15 residues. V was cut by 6 bases and J by 0 bases, with 15 bases left in between. Germline loops: CDR1 MNHEY, CDR2 SMNVEV (reference sequence). The CDR3 here is CASSYGTASSYEQYF. Here the CDR3 DNA reads TGTGCCAGCAGCTACGGGACGGCAAGCTCCTACGAGCAGTACTTC.

The rearrangement uses TRBV5-1 and TRBJ1-4; 8 bases match TRBD1. This CDR3 region has 14 residues. The germline V gene encodes CDR1 SGHRS and CDR2 YFSETQ. Losses at the gene ends were 3 bases for V and 7 bases for J; bases not matched to a gene: 5. The CDR3 spells CASSYTGGSEKLFF. The CDR3 DNA reads as TGCGCCAGCAGCTACACAGGGGGTAGTGAAAAACTGTTTTTT.

The rearrangement uses TRBV20-1 and TRBJ1-2; 10 positions agree with TRBD1. Trimming removed 0 bases from V and 1 base from J; junction bases left unmatched: 14. The CDR3 totals 19 residues. Germline V CDR1 and CDR2: DFQATT, SNEGSKA (reference sequence). The CDR3 nucleotides are TGCAGTGCTAGAGACAACGAGGGACAGGGGACCCCTTTTAACTATGGCTACACCTTC. The encoded protein is CSARDNEGQGTPFNYGYTF.

The gene calls are TRBV3-1 and TRBJ1-1, with TRBD1 as a possible D gene (6 bases). Trimming removed 7 bases from V and 6 bases from J, with 15 bases in between. CDR1 is LGHDT and CDR2 is YNNKEL in the germline V gene (reference sequence). The CDR3 totals 13 residues. CDR3 coding DNA: TGTGCCAGCATCCCTGACGGGGGCGCTGAAGCTTTCTTT. This codes for CASIPDGGAEAFF. The whole variable domain, remainder taken from reference TRBV3-1 and TRBJ1-1, is DTAVSQTPKYLVTQMGNDKSIKCEQNLGHDTMYWYKQDSKKFLKIMFSYNNKELIINETVPNRFSPKSPDKAHLNLHINSLELGDSAVYFCASIPDGGAEAFFGQGTRLTVV.

The V and J genes are TRBV24-1 and TRBJ2-3; 7 positions match TRBD2. V lost 1 base, J lost 6 bases, and 9 bases stayed unmatched. The germline gives CDR1 KGHDR, CDR2 SFDVKD. The CDR3 is made up of 16 amino acids. This CDR3 is CATSDLGGGGADTQYF. CDR3 in DNA: TGTGCCACCAGTGATTTAGGCGGGGGAGGTGCGGATACGCAGTATTTT.

This clonotype was seen repeatedly, ten times or more. This chain uses TRBV20-1 with TRBJ1-2; D call uncertain. CDR1 and CDR2 from the germline V gene are DFQATT and SNEGSKA (reference sequence). Between the trimmed V and J ends, which lost 0 bases and 8 bases, there was a span of 7 bases. This CDR3 spans 11 amino acids. As DNA, the CDR3 is TGCAGTGCTAGAGATTCAGTGGGCTACACCTTC. Translating it yields CSARDSVGYTF.

The rearrangement joins TRBV20-1 to TRBJ1-1; D is perhaps TRBD1 (5 bases). The germline V gene encodes CDR1 DFQATT and CDR2 SNEGSKA (reference sequence). The CDR3 has 14 amino acids. The V end was cut by 6 bases, the J end by 8 bases, with 22 bases between. The CDR3 here is CSADRDSRRGEAFF. DNA for the CDR3: TGCAGTGCCGACCGGGACTCCCGAAGGGGAGAAGCTTTCTTT.